This T cell receptor (beta chain) was found in a study of response to subunit inactivated influenza vaccine. Findings and caveats of the study: Researchers suggested that each seasonal influenza vaccination recruits few new T cells.

MiXCR, applied by TCRdb to the RT-PCR reads, yields one record per CDR3 protein. The sample has hundreds of thousands of distinct CDR3 sequences; about an eighth are singletons. This clonotype was detected many times. The antigen is unknown. This CDR3 spans 13 amino acids. Trimming pared 4 bases from V and 6 bases from J, leaving 13 bases between. Germline CDR1 and CDR2: SGHTA and FQGNSA. This clonotype originated in a man aged 50-59 years who received an inactivated influenza vaccine. The sequencing used PBMCs from blood, collected on the day of vaccination. The chain has TRBV7-2 and TRBJ2-7; D is ambiguous. In DNA form, the CDR3 reads TGTGCCAGCAGCTCCCAACACTCGTCCGAGCAGTACTTC. This translates into CASSSQHSSEQYF.